The next 19 T cell receptor beta chains were all read from a single sample in a study of blood T cell repertoires in COVID-19. The data were produced by immunoSEQ multiplex PCR, yet TCRdb's version contains in-frame clones alone and is incomplete. Of about 230,000 clones in the sample, around nine tenths were seen once. Sample: peripheral blood. The receptors derive from a woman under 30 who had recovered from COVID-19.

The chain employs TRBV5-1 and TRBJ1-2, with D hard to call. Germline V gives CDR1 SGHRS, CDR2 YFSETQ. Trimming cost V 4 bases and J 3 bases, with 13 bases left between them. The CDR3 sequence is 14 residues long. CDR3 in amino acids: CASSPSDGDYGYTF. The CDR3 DNA reads as TGCGCCAGCAGCCCCTCGGACGGGGACTATGGCTACACCTTC. The full variable domain, in which reference TRBV5-1 and TRBJ1-2 provide the parts outside the CDR3, is KAGVTQTPRYLIKTRGQQVTLSCSPISGHRSVSWYQQTPGQGLQFLFEYFSETQRNKGNFPGRFSGRQFSNSRSEMNVSTLELGDSALYLCASSPSDGDYGYTFGSGTRLTVV.

This clone showed up just a few times. V gene TRBV18 combines with J gene TRBJ2-7, with D possibly matching TRBD2 (5 bases). The CDR3 is made up of 12 amino acids. Trimming cost V 5 bases and J 0 bases, with 5 bases left between them. The germline V gene encodes CDR1 KGHSH and CDR2 LQKENI. The CDR3 DNA sequence: TGTGCCAGCTCAGGGAGCTCCTACGAGCAGTACTTC. This sequence encodes CASSGSSYEQYF.

V and J are TRBV2 and TRBJ2-5; possibly TRBD1 for D (6 bases). This CDR3 has 14 residues. Trimming left V 0 bases short and J 6 bases short, with 11 bases between. The germline gives CDR1 SNHLY, CDR2 FYNNEI. CDR3 sequence reads: CASSEASRGQTQYF. Written as DNA, the CDR3 is TGTGCCAGCAGTGAAGCGTCCAGGGGCCAGACCCAGTACTTC. Together with reference TRBV2 and TRBJ2-5, the CDR3 gives the full variable domain: EPEVTQTPSHQVTQMGQEVILRCVPISNHLYFYWYRQILGQKVEFLVSFYNNEISEKSEIFDDQFSVERPDGSNFTLKIRSTKLEDSAMYFCASSEASRGQTQYFGPGTRLLVL.

The chain couples TRBV9 to TRBJ2-7; 8 nucleotides align to TRBD1. This CDR3 comprises 16 residues. Germline V gene sequence: CDR1 SGDLS, CDR2 YYNGEE. V shed 4 bases, J shed 0 bases, and the junction held 9 bases outside the gene matches. This chain's CDR3 is CASSPRDRSFSYEQYF. In nucleotides, the CDR3 is TGTGCCAGCAGCCCCCGGGACAGGAGCTTCTCCTACGAGCAGTACTTC.

This clone was observed once. The J gene is TRBJ2-1, the V gene TRBV20-1, with D hard to call. The V gene lost 3 bases and the J gene lost 0 bases, with 12 bases spanning the gap. The V gene's germline CDR1 is DFQATT and CDR2 SNEGSKA (reference sequence). The CDR3 extends over 15 amino acids. The chain's CDR3 is CSASSLAGSYNEQFF. CDR3 sequence (DNA): TGCAGTGCTAGTAGCTTGGCAGGCTCCTACAATGAGCAGTTCTTC.

The chain carries TRBV27 and TRBJ2-7; D may be TRBD1 (6 bases). The germline V gene encodes CDR1 MNHEY and CDR2 SMNVEV (reference sequence). Trimming removed 6 bases at V and 1 base at J, with 10 bases between. This CDR3 has 13 amino acids. As DNA, the CDR3 is TGTGCCAGCAGCAGACAGGAGTCCTACGAGCAGTACTTC. This sequence encodes CASSRQESYEQYF.

J is TRBJ1-2 and V is TRBV29-1; perhaps TRBD1 as D (5 bases). Trimming removed 3 bases from V and 4 bases from J, with 18 bases in between. Germline V CDR1 and CDR2: SQVTM, ANQGSEA. The CDR3 contains 15 residues. The CDR3 region has the DNA TGCAGCGTTGATATTGGTTGGCAGGGAGGCTATGGCTACACCTTC. Amino acid sequence: CSVDIGWQGGYGYTF.

The CDR3 DNA reads as TGTGCCAGCAGTGACAGAAACTACGAGCAGTACTTC. Protein product: CASSDRNYEQYF. The genes are TRBV25-1 and TRBJ2-7; no clear D gene. CDR3 length equals 12 residues. From germline, CDR1 is MGHDK and CDR2 SYGVNS. V shed 3 bases and J shed 3 bases, with 6 bases lying between them.

This chain uses TRBV30 with TRBJ1-6; D possibly corresponds to TRBD1 (5 bases). Germline CDR1 is GTSNPN and CDR2 is SVGIG (reference sequence). Deletions cut 3 bases from V and 7 bases from J, with 10 bases between. The CDR3 length is 13 residues. The CDR3 DNA reads TGTGCCTGGAGCAGGGTTGGCAATTCACCCCTCCACTTT. Amino acid sequence: CAWSRVGNSPLHF.

The gene calls are TRBV13 and TRBJ2-7; D possibly corresponds to TRBD2 (6 bases). Germline V CDR1 and CDR2: PRHDT, FYEKMQ (reference sequence). The CDR3 length is 13 residues. Deletions cut 5 bases from V and 5 bases from J, with 13 bases between. DNA for the CDR3: TGTGCCAGCAGCCTCCCGGACTACCACGAGCAGTACTTC. Translating it yields CASSLPDYHEQYF.

A few counts support this clone. This rearrangement joins TRBV3-1 (or the pseudogene TRBV3-2) to TRBJ2-3; 7 nucleotides match TRBD2. The CDR3 extends over 16 amino acids. V dropped 3 bases and J dropped 2; count of bases not matched to a gene: 8. From germline, CDR1 is LGHDT and CDR2 YNNKEL (reference sequence). The CDR3 sequence is CASSQALAETTDTQYF. The CDR3 bases are TGTGCCAGCAGCCAGGCGCTAGCGGAAACCACAGATACGCAGTATTTT.

The chain has TRBV3-1 (or the pseudogene TRBV3-2) and TRBJ1-2; D is perhaps TRBD1 (5 bases). V was clipped by 7 bases and J by 7 bases, with 16 bases between them. Germline CDR1 LGHDT, CDR2 YNNKEL (reference sequence). CDR3 length: 13 amino acids. CDR3 DNA sequence: TGTGCCAGCACCCACCGCAGGGCTGGTGGCTACACCTTC. Its translation: CASTHRRAGGYTF.

The rearrangement uses TRBV18 and TRBJ1-5; D may be TRBD1 (5 bases). V lost 2 bases to trimming and J lost 0 bases, with 8 bases between them. This CDR3 has 15 amino acids. Per the germline V gene, CDR1 is KGHSH and CDR2 is LQKENI. CDR3 protein: CASSPAGVSNQPQHF. CDR3 in DNA: TGTGCCAGCTCACCAGCGGGGGTTAGCAATCAGCCCCAGCATTTT.

The rearrangement joins TRBV27 to TRBJ1-6; D gene unclear. Trimming took 1 base from V and 1 from J, leaving 8 bases between them. CDR1 and CDR2 from the germline V gene are MNHEY and SMNVEV (reference sequence). This CDR3 region has 16 residues. The CDR3 protein is CASSLFPRSYNSPLHF. The CDR3 DNA reads TGTGCCAGCAGTTTATTCCCGAGGTCCTATAATTCACCCCTCCACTTT.

V is TRBV3-1 (or the pseudogene TRBV3-2) and J is TRBJ2-7, with 10 bases matching TRBD2. V was pared by 4 bases and J by 0 bases, with 6 bases of the junction left unmatched. CDR3 size: 16 residues. The V gene's germline CDR1 is LGHDT and CDR2 YNNKEL (reference sequence). CDR3 in DNA: TGTGCCAGCAGCCCCAGGACTAGCGGTAACTCCTACGAGCAGTACTTC. Translating it yields CASSPRTSGNSYEQYF.

The J gene is TRBJ2-3, the V gene TRBV6-5; maybe TRBD1 (5 bases). The CDR3 is made up of 14 amino acids. In germline, CDR1 is MNHEY, CDR2 SVGAGI. Between the trimmed V and J ends, which lost 6 bases and 4 bases, there was a span of 14 bases. The CDR3 loop reads CASRLALGADTQYF. DNA of the CDR3: TGTGCCAGCAGATTAGCTTTAGGGGCAGATACGCAGTATTTT.

CDR3 region: CASSLGTDLGQRPYEQYF. The CDR3 coding sequence is TGTGCCAGCAGCTTAGGTACAGACTTGGGACAGCGCCCCTACGAGCAGTACTTC. The chain uses TRBV7-2 and TRBJ2-7; TRBD1 matches 7 bases. Germline CDR1 is SGHTA and CDR2 is FQGNSA. V lost 1 base to trimming and J lost 2 bases; unmatched junction nucleotides: 14. The CDR3 is 18 amino acids.

This clone was seen only a few times. V is TRBV27 and J is TRBJ2-7; 10 nucleotides agree with TRBD2. The germline gives CDR1 MNHEY, CDR2 SMNVEV (reference sequence). The CDR3 runs to 16 residues. The V and J ends lost 6 bases and 2 bases, in that order; junction bases with no gene match: 10. The CDR3 protein is CASSQESTSGPYEQYF. The CDR3 DNA reads as TGTGCCAGCAGCCAAGAATCGACTAGCGGGCCCTACGAGCAGTACTTC.

The chain uses TRBV7-2 and TRBJ2-7; the match to TRBD1 covers 10 bases. Germline-derived CDR1 and CDR2 are SGHTA and FQGNSA. The CDR3 length is 16 residues. J gave up 5 bases and V 0 bases, and 7 bases lay outside the gene matches. In DNA, the CDR3 is TGTGCCAGCAGCTTAGCCCCGGGACAGGGGACCCACGAGCAGTACTTC. Its translation is CASSLAPGQGTHEQYF.